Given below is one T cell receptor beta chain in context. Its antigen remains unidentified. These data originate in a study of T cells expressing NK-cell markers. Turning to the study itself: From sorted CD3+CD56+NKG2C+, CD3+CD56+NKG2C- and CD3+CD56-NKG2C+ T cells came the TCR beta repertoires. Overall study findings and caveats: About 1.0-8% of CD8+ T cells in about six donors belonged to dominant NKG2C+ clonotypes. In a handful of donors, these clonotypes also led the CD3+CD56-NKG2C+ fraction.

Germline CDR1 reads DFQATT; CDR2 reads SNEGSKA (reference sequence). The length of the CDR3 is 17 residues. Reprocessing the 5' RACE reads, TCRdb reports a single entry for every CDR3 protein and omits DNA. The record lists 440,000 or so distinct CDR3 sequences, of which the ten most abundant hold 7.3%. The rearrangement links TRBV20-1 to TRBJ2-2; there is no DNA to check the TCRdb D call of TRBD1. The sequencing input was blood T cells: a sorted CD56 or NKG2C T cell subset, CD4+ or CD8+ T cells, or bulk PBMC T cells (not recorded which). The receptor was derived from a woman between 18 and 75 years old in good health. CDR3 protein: CSARDRAFGPNTGELFF.